This TCR beta chain was observed in a study of OX40 agonist ivuxolimab in advanced cancers. Background on the study: The mean age was about 57 years, ranging from about 23 to 79, with 80% to 85% of participants male.

Overall study results and limits: Blood T cells, both CD4+ and CD8+, expanded clonally by week 6 at 0.1 to 3.0 mg/kg.

The J segment lost 8 bases and the V segment lost 6 bases, leaving 6 bases of the junction unmatched. Germline-derived CDR1 and CDR2 are MNHEY and SVGAGI. The CDR3 is 15 residues long. Only in-frame clones appear in the TCRdb table, and some are missing; sequencing was by immunoSEQ multiplex PCR. The sample has 55,000 to 75,000 clones; around 86% are singletons. A word on this clone: Its antigen is not identified.

The specimen was CD4+ or CD8+ T cells sorted from blood, collected in a trial of the OX40 agonist ivuxolimab. The chain links TRBV6-5 to TRBJ2-1; 14 bases are a match to TRBD2. The TCR originated in an adult with an advanced solid tumor such as melanoma, head and neck, liver or kidney cancer. The CDR3 loop is CASRNGLAGGYEQFF. CDR3 nucleotides: TGTGCCAGCAGAAACGGACTAGCGGGAGGCTATGAGCAGTTCTTC.